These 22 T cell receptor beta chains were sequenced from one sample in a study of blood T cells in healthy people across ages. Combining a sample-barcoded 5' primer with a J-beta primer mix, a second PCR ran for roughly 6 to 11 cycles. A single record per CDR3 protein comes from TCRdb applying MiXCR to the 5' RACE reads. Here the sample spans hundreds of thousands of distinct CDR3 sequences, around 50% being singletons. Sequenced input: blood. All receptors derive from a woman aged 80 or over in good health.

DNA of the CDR3: TGTGCCAGCAGCCAAGAACAGGGGGCGCGGCGGACTGAAGCTTTCTTT. This translates into CASSQEQGARRTEAFF. This sequence joins TRBV3-1 and TRBJ1-1; 9 nucleotides line up with TRBD1. The CDR3 contains 16 residues. CDR1 is LGHDT and CDR2 is YNNKEL in the germline V gene (reference sequence). Trimming took 0 bases from V and 5 from J; bases not matched to a gene: 7.

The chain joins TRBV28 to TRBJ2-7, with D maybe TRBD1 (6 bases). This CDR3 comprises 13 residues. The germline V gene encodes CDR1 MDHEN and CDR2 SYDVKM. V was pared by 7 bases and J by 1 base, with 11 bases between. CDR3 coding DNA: TGTGCCAGCAAGCAGGGGCGTTCCTACGAGCAGTACTTC. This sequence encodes CASKQGRSYEQYF.

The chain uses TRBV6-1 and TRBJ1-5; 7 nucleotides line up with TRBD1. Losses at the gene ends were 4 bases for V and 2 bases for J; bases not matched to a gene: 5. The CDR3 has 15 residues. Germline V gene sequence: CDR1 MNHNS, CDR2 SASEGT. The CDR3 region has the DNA TGTGCCAGCAGTGGATGGACAGGTGGCAATCAGCCCCAGCATTTT. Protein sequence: CASSGWTGGNQPQHF.

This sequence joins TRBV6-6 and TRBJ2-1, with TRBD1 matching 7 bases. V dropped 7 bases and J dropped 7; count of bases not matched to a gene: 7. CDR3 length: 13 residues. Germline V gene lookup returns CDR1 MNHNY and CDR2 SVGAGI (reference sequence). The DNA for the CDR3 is TGTGCCAGCAAACAGGGGACGAAGAATGAGCAGTTCTTC. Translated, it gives CASKQGTKNEQFF.

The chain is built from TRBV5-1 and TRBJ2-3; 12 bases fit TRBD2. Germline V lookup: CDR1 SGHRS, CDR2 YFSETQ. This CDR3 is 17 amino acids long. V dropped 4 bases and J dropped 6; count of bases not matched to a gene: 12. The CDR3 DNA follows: TGCGCCAGCAGCACTACGACTAGCGGGAGTGGATTGGATACGCAGTATTTT. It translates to CASSTTTSGSGLDTQYF. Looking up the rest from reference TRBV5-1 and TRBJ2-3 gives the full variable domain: KAGVTQTPRYLIKTRGQQVTLSCSPISGHRSVSWYQQTPGQGLQFLFEYFSETQRNKGNFPGRFSGRQFSNSRSEMNVSTLELGDSALYLCASSTTTSGSGLDTQYFGPGTRLTVL.

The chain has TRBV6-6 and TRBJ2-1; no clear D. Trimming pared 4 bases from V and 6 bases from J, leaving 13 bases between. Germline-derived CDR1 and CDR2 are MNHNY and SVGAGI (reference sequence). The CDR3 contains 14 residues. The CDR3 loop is CASSFQPTSNEQFF. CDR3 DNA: TGTGCCAGCAGTTTCCAGCCCACGAGCAATGAGCAGTTCTTC.

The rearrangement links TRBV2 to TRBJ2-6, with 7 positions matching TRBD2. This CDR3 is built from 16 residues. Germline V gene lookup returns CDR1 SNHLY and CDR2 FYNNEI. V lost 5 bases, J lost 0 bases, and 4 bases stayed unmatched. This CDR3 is CASSSGKSSGANVLTF. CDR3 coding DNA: TGTGCCAGCAGTAGCGGGAAGAGCTCTGGGGCCAACGTCCTGACTTTC.

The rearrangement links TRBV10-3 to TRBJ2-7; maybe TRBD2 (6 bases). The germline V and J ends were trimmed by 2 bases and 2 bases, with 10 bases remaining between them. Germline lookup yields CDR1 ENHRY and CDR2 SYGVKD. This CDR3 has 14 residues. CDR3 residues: CAISEHAGTYEQYF. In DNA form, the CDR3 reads TGTGCCATCAGTGAGCACGCGGGGACCTACGAGCAGTACTTC.

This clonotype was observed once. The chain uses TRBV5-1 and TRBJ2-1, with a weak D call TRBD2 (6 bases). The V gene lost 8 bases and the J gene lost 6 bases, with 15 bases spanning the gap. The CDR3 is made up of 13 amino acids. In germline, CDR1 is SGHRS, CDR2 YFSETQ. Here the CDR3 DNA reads TGCGCCAGTACGTTAGCGGATTTCAATGAGCAGTTCTTC. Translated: CASTLADFNEQFF.

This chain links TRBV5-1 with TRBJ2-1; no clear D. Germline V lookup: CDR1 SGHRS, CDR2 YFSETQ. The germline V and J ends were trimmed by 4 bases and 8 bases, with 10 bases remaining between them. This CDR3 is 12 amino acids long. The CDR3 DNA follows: TGCGCCAGCAGCCCCGGGTTGGATGAGCAGTTCTTC. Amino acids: CASSPGLDEQFF.

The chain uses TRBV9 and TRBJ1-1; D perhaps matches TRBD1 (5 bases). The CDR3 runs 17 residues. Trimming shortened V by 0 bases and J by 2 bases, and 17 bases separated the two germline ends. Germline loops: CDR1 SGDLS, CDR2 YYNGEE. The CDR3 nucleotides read TGTGCCAGCAGCGTAGTAGGGGTCGGCCTGGGAAACACTGAAGCTTTCTTT. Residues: CASSVVGVGLGNTEAFF.

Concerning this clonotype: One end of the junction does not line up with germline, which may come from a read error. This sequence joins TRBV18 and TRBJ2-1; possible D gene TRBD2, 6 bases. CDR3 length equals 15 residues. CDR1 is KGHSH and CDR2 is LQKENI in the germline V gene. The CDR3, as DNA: TGTGCCAGCTCACCGATGTTGGGAGGTCACAAGGAGCAGTTCTTC. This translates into CASSPMLGGHKEQFF.

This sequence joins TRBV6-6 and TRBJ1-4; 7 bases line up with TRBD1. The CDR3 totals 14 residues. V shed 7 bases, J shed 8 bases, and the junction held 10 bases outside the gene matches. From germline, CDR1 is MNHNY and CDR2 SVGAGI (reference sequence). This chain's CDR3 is CASNPGGRKEKLFF. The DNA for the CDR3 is TGTGCCAGCAACCCAGGGGGAAGGAAAGAAAAACTGTTTTTT.

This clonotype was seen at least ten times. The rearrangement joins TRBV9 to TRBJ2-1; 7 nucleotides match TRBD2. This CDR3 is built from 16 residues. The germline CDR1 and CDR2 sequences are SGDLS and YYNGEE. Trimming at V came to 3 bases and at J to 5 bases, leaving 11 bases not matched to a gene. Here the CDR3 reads CASSALGGRVDNEQFF. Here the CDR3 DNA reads TGTGCCAGCAGCGCTTTGGGCGGGAGAGTCGACAATGAGCAGTTCTTC.

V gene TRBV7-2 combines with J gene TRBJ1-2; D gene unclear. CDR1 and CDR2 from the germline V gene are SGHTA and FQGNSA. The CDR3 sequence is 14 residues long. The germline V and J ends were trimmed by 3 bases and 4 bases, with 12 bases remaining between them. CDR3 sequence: CASSFDNGGYGYTF. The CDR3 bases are TGTGCCAGCAGCTTCGACAATGGCGGCTATGGCTACACCTTC.

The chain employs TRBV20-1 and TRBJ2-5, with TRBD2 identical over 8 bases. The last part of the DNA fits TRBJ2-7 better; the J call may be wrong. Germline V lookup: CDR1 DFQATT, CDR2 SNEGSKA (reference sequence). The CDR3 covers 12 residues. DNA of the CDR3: TGCAGTGCTAGTGAGACTAGCGACGAGCAGTACTTC. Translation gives CSASETSDEQYF.

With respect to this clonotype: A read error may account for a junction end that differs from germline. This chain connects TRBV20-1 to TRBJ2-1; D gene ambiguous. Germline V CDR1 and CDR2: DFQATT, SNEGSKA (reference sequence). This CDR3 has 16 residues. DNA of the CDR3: TGCAGTGCTGGCCCCCTCGGTAGGAGCTCCTACAATGGGCAGTTCTTC. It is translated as CSAGPLGRSSYNGQFF.

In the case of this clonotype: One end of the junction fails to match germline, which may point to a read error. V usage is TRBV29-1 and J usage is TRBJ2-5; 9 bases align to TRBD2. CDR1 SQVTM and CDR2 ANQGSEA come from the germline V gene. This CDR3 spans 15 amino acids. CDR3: CSVERLAGPQEAQYF. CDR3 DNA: TGCAGCGTTGAGAGGCTAGCGGGGCCACAAGAGGCCCAGTACTTC. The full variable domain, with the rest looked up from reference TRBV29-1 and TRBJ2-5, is SAVISQKPSRDICQRGTSLTIQCQVDSQVTMMFWYRQQPGQSLTLIATANQGSEATYESGFVIDKFPISRPNLTFSTLTVSNMSPEDSSIYLCSVERLAGPQEAQYFGPGTRLLVL.

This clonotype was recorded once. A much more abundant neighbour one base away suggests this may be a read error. The CDR3 nucleotides are TGTGCCAGCAGCCTCGCGCCTCCGATGGATACGCAGTATTTT. This translates into CASSLAPPMDTQYF. The chain links TRBV11-2 to TRBJ2-3, with D unresolved. The CDR3 runs 14 residues. Trimming removed 5 bases from V and 6 bases from J, with 15 bases in between. Germline assignment: CDR1 SGHAT and CDR2 FQNNGV.

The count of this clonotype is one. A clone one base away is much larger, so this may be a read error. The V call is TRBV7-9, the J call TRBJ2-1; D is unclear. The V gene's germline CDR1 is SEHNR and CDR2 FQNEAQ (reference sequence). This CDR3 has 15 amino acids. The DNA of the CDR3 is TGTGCCTGCAGTAAAGAGATCAGAGCCAGCAATGAGCAGTTCTTC. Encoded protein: CACSKEIRASNEQFF.

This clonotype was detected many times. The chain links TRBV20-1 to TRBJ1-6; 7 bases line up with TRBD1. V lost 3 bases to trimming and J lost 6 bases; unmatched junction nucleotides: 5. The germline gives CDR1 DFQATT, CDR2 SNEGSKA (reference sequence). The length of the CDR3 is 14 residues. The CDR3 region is CSARGTASNSPLHF. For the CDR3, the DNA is TGCAGTGCTAGGGGGACAGCAAGTAATTCACCCCTCCACTTT.

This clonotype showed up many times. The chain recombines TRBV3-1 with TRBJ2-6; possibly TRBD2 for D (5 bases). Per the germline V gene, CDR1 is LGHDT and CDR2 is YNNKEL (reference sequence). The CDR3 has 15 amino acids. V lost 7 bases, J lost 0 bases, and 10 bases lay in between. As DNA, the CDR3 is TGTGCCAGCAACTTCCGGGGCTCTGGGGCCAACGTCCTGACTTTC. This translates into CASNFRGSGANVLTF.